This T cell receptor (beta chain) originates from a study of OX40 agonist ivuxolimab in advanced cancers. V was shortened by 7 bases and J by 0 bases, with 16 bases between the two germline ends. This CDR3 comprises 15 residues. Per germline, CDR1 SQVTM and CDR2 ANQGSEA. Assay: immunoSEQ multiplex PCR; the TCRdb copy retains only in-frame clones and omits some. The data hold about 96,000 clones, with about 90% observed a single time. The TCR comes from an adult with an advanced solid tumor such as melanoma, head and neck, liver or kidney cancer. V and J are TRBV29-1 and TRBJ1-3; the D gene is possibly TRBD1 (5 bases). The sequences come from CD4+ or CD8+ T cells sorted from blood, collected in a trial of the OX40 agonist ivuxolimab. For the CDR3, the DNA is TGCAGCGCCGGGGGTCCTGAAAGCTCTGGAAACACCATATATTTT. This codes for CSAGGPESSGNTIYF. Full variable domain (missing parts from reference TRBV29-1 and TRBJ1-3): SAVISQKPSRDICQRGTSLTIQCQVDSQVTMMFWYRQQPGQSLTLIATANQGSEATYESGFVIDKFPISRPNLTFSTLTVSNMSPEDSSIYLCSAGGPESSGNTIYFGEGSWLTVV.